The 22 T cell receptor beta chains reported below all come from one sample, sequenced in a study of PD-1 blockade in classical Hodgkin lymphoma. Only in-frame clones appear in the TCRdb table, and some are missing; sequencing was by immunoSEQ multiplex PCR. The table records some 22,000 clones, 72% of them present only once. The time point: cycle 4 day 1 (C4D1), after more than five weeks of nivolumab. All patients relapsed after autologous stem cell transplantation, and brentuximab vedotin exposure varied. The CD4+ T cells used were purified from thawed PBMCs through magnetic negative selection. The source was CD4+ T cells from blood, collected before the fourth cycle of nivolumab. Receptors originate from a human donor with classical Hodgkin lymphoma.

The V call is TRBV19, the J call TRBJ2-3; 8 bases line up with TRBD1. The germline V gene has CDR1 LNHDA and CDR2 SQIVND (reference sequence). The V segment lost 1 base and the J segment 2 bases; nucleotides outside the gene matches: 5. There are 16 residues in the CDR3. The CDR3 spells CASSIVGDRTTDTQYF. CDR3 coding DNA: TGTGCCAGTAGTATAGTTGGGGACAGGACCACAGATACGCAGTATTTT.

The J gene is TRBJ2-7, the V gene TRBV27, with 11 bases lining up with TRBD1. Per the germline V gene, CDR1 is MNHEY and CDR2 is SMNVEV (reference sequence). The CDR3 length is 15 residues. The junction had 8 bases not matched to a gene; V was cut back by 5 bases and J by 5 bases. CDR3 protein: CASSRSGQGAHEQYF. The CDR3 coding sequence is TGTGCCAGCAGTCGCTCCGGACAGGGGGCACACGAGCAGTACTTC.

The chain has TRBV30 and TRBJ2-1, with no clear D. This CDR3 contains 15 residues. V lost 3 bases and J 0 bases, leaving 12 bases between the germline ends. Germline-derived CDR1 and CDR2 are GTSNPN and SVGIG (reference sequence). The CDR3 DNA sequence: TGTGCCTGGAGGGCAGGATCTAACTCCTACAATGAGCAGTTCTTC. This encodes CAWRAGSNSYNEQFF.

This clone was found a few times. The chain links TRBV19 to TRBJ1-2; D is unresolved. V gave up 3 bases and J gave up 4 bases, with 6 bases separating them. Germline lookup yields CDR1 LNHDA and CDR2 SQIVND (reference sequence). This CDR3 is built from 12 residues. The CDR3 protein is CASSISVYGYTF. CDR3 DNA sequence: TGTGCCAGTAGTATTTCCGTCTATGGCTACACCTTC.

This clone has only a few counts. This chain connects TRBV27 to TRBJ1-3, with D unclear. This CDR3 spans 17 amino acids. The germline V and J ends were trimmed by 5 bases and 3 bases, with 20 bases remaining between them. CDR1 and CDR2 (germline): MNHEY, SMNVEV (reference sequence). CDR3 loop: CASSPGLGIFFGNTIYF. The CDR3 DNA is TGTGCCAGCAGTCCCGGACTCGGGATCTTCTTTGGAAACACCATATATTTT.

The chain uses TRBV5-1 and TRBJ1-2, with D maybe TRBD1 (5 bases). Germline CDR1 SGHRS, CDR2 YFSETQ. V was pared by 0 bases and J by 4 bases, with 7 bases between. This CDR3 comprises 13 residues. The CDR3 sequence: CASSLDGAYGYTF. CDR3 sequence (DNA): TGCGCCAGCAGCTTGGATGGGGCCTATGGCTACACCTTC. The complete variable domain, with remaining parts taken from reference TRBV5-1 and TRBJ1-2, reads KAGVTQTPRYLIKTRGQQVTLSCSPISGHRSVSWYQQTPGQGLQFLFEYFSETQRNKGNFPGRFSGRQFSNSRSEMNVSTLELGDSALYLCASSLDGAYGYTFGSGTRLTVV.

V is TRBV7-9 and J is TRBJ1-2, with D tentatively TRBD1 (6 bases). Trimming removed 0 bases at V and 7 bases at J, with 15 bases between. Per the germline V gene, CDR1 is SEHNR and CDR2 is FQNEAQ (reference sequence). The CDR3 sequence is 15 residues long. In DNA form, the CDR3 reads TGTGCCAGCAGCTTAGCTGGGGGCCCGCCGCGTGGCTACACCTTC. Residues: CASSLAGGPPRGYTF.

The chain recombines TRBV19 with TRBJ1-4, with D perhaps matching TRBD1 (6 bases). This CDR3 contains 15 residues. Germline values: CDR1 LNHDA, CDR2 SQIVND (reference sequence). V lost 6 bases, J lost 0 bases, and 11 bases lay in between. DNA of the CDR3: TGTGCCAGTAGATTACGACAGGCAACTAATGAAAAACTGTTTTTT. It encodes CASRLRQATNEKLFF. Full variable domain (missing parts from reference TRBV19 and TRBJ1-4): DGGITQSPKYLFRKEGQNVTLSCEQNLNHDAMYWYRQDPGQGLRLIYYSQIVNDFQKGDIAEGYSVSREKKESFPLTVTSAQKNPTAFYLCASRLRQATNEKLFFGSGTQLSVL.

The chain uses TRBV30 and TRBJ1-1; TRBD1 agrees at 7 bases. The V segment lost 7 bases and the J segment 3 bases; nucleotides outside the gene matches: 17. Germline values: CDR1 GTSNPN, CDR2 SVGIG (reference sequence). This CDR3 comprises 16 residues. Here the CDR3 reads CASSPEGAGIYTEAFF. In DNA, the CDR3 is TGTGCCTCATCACCGGAGGGGGCAGGGATTTACACTGAAGCTTTCTTT.

The CDR3 DNA reads TGTGCCAGCAGCTCAGCCGGGACAGGGAAACGCTACACCTTC. Its translation is CASSSAGTGKRYTF. V usage is TRBV9 and J usage is TRBJ1-2; TRBD1 aligns across 9 bases. J was trimmed by 9 bases and V by 4 bases; bases with no gene match: 10. Germline CDR1 and CDR2: SGDLS and YYNGEE. CDR3 length: 14 amino acids.

This clone has just a few counts. Other nucleotide sequences in the sample specify the same CDR3. The chain's CDR3 is CASSRLQGNPGANVLTF. The CDR3 DNA follows: TGCGCCAGCAGCCGATTACAGGGTAATCCTGGGGCCAACGTCCTGACTTTC. This chain connects TRBV4-1 to TRBJ2-6; TRBD1 might be the D (6 bases). The CDR3 spans 17 residues. CDR1 and CDR2 (germline): MGHRA, YSYEKL. Trimming shortened V by 4 bases and J by 2 bases, and 15 bases separated the two germline ends.

This rearrangement joins TRBV5-1 to TRBJ2-2; tentatively, D is TRBD1 (5 bases). The V end lost 2 bases, the J end lost 6 bases, and 11 bases lay between the germline ends. CDR1 is SGHRS, CDR2 YFSETQ, per germline. This CDR3 has 14 amino acids. This CDR3 reads CASSLDSSPGELFF. CDR3 DNA sequence: TGCGCCAGCAGCTTAGACAGTAGTCCCGGGGAGCTGTTTTTT.

This chain uses TRBV11-2 with TRBJ2-7; 8 nucleotides align to TRBD1. The CDR3 is 13 amino acids. The V gene's germline CDR1 is SGHAT and CDR2 FQNNGV. V was clipped by 4 bases and J by 7 bases; unmatched bases: 6. The CDR3 spells CASSYGQGREQYF. The CDR3 DNA sequence: TGTGCCAGCAGCTATGGACAGGGTAGAGAGCAGTACTTC.

V and J are TRBV6-5 and TRBJ1-2, with TRBD1 as a possible D gene (6 bases). Germline V gene sequence: CDR1 MNHEY, CDR2 SVGAGI. This CDR3 region has 15 residues. Deletions cut 0 bases from V and 4 bases from J, with 12 bases between. CDR3 in DNA: TGTGCCAGCAGTTACTCGACAGGTACAGGCTATGGCTACACCTTC. Residues: CASSYSTGTGYGYTF.

This clone was counted only a few times. Here the CDR3 DNA reads TGTGCCACCAGCACCGAGGGGGGCCCCGGCTACACCTTC. Its protein product is CATSTEGGPGYTF. The chain joins TRBV15 to TRBJ1-2, with D possibly being TRBD1 (6 bases). Trimming left V 4 bases short and J 8 bases short, with 14 bases between. The CDR3 has 13 amino acids. CDR1 is LNHNV, CDR2 YYDKDF, per germline (reference sequence).

The table lists this clone with a few counts. The rearrangement joins TRBV30 to TRBJ2-7; TRBD2 might be the D (6 bases). V was pared by 0 bases and J by 6 bases, with 12 bases between. The CDR3 loop spans 13 amino acids. The germline V gene has CDR1 GTSNPN and CDR2 SVGIG (reference sequence). The CDR3 sequence: CAWSVRRRGEQYF. The CDR3, as DNA: TGTGCCTGGAGTGTCAGGCGGAGGGGCGAGCAGTACTTC. The whole variable domain, remainder taken from reference TRBV30 and TRBJ2-7, is SQTIHQWPATLVQPVGSPLSLECTVEGTSNPNLYWYRQAAGRGLQLLFYSVGIGQISSEVPQNLSASRPQDRQFILSSKKLLLSDSGFYLCAWSVRRRGEQYFGPGTRLTVT.

CDR3 protein: CASSSSGGSYEQYF. The CDR3 DNA is TGTGCCAGCAGCAGCTCAGGGGGCTCGTACGAGCAGTACTTC. The V call is TRBV7-8, the J call TRBJ2-7, with 8 bases lining up with TRBD1. With 5 bases clipped from V and 4 bases from J, the junction kept 7 bases outside the gene matches. This CDR3 comprises 14 residues. The germline gives CDR1 SGHVS, CDR2 FQNEAQ.

The chain couples TRBV6-5 to TRBJ2-1, with 11 nucleotides matching TRBD2. This CDR3 comprises 15 residues. V lost 5 bases, J lost 10 bases, and 10 bases stayed unmatched. Germline V gene sequence: CDR1 MNHEY, CDR2 SVGAGI. This CDR3 is CASSIIAGGQGEQFF. CDR3 DNA sequence: TGTGCCAGCAGTATTATAGCGGGGGGGCAAGGGGAGCAGTTCTTC.

The J gene is TRBJ1-1, the V gene TRBV2, with a tentative D call TRBD1 (6 bases). The CDR3 has 16 amino acids. Trimming removed 6 bases at V and 0 bases at J, with 17 bases between. Looked up from germline, CDR1 is SNHLY and CDR2 is FYNNEI. The DNA of the CDR3 is TGTGCCAGCAGCAAAGGGGGGGCGGTTATGAACACTGAAGCTTTCTTT. It specifies CASSKGGAVMNTEAFF.

The chain carries TRBV12-5 and TRBJ1-3; 9 nucleotides agree with TRBD1. The CDR3 is 18 residues long. Germline V CDR1 and CDR2: LGHNT, FRNRAP. V trimming: 0 bases; J trimming: 4 bases; junction bases outside the gene matches: 10. The CDR3 is CASGLVLPDRGRGNTIYF. The DNA of the CDR3 is TGTGCTAGTGGTTTGGTACTACCGGACAGGGGAAGGGGAAACACCATATATTTT.

The gene calls are TRBV4-1 and TRBJ2-3; TRBD2 might be the D (6 bases). Germline CDR1 MGHRA, CDR2 YSYEKL. Trimming stripped 0 bases from V and 1 base from J, with 14 bases between. This CDR3 has 17 residues. Here the CDR3 reads CASSQEMFWGGTDTQYF. The CDR3 DNA reads TGCGCCAGCAGCCAAGAAATGTTCTGGGGGGGCACAGATACGCAGTATTTT.

The chain uses TRBV11-1 and TRBJ1-1; possibly TRBD1 for D (5 bases). The germline V and J ends were trimmed by 2 bases and 6 bases, with 13 bases remaining between them. Germline V CDR1 and CDR2: SGHAT, FQDESV (reference sequence). The CDR3 runs to 14 residues. The CDR3 DNA reads as TGTGCCAGCAGCTTATTACAGGAGGGTCCTGAAGCTTTCTTT. It specifies CASSLLQEGPEAFF.